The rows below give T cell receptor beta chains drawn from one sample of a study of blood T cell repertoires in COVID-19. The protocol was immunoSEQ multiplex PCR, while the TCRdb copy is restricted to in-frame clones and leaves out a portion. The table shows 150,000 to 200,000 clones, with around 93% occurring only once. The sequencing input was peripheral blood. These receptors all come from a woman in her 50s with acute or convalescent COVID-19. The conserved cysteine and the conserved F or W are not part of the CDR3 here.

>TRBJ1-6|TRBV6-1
ASSEVVTVGDPLH
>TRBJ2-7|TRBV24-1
ATGEQGAPAGEQY
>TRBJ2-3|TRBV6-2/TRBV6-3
ASSTGLAGGPDTQY
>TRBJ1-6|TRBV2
ASIKGEVALNSPLH
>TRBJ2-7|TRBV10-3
AISLGGLAGVVEQY
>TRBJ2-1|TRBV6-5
ASSYTGGGRNEQF
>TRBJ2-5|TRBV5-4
ASSEDTIETQY
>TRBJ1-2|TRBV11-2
ASSLEVRAMGYT
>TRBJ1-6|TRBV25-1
ASSEKGTVNSPLH
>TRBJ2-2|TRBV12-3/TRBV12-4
ASHYGPGELF
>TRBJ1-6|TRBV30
AWTKNSPLH
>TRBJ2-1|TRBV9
ASSVGQGINEQF
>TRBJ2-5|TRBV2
ASKGLATQKTQY
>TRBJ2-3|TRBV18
ASSPPIRGGTTDTQY
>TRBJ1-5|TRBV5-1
ASSRGTGEQPQH
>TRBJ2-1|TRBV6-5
ASSYSGGNYNEQF
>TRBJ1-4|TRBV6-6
AAAGGDEKLF
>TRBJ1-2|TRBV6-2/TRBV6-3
ASSYSNWGYT
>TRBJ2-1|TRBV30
AWTGTDYNEQF
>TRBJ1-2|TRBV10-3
AINSGTEDGYT
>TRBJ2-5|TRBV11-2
ASSLQGGDRAKETQY
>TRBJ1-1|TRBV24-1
ATSDSGLGNTEAF
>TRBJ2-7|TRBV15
ATSRDQLQDEQY
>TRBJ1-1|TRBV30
AWIPGRARTEAF
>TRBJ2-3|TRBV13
ASSSPGQAADTQY
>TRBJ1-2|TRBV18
ASSPAGTGGARDT
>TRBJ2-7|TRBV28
AIGRGASYEQY
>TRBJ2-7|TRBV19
ASSVTTGSYEQY
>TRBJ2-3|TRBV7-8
ASSRWRSVRLAGNPSTDTQY
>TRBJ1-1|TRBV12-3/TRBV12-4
ASSLVGQLEAF
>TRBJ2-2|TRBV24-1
ATAGLANTGELF
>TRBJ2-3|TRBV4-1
ASSQPAGGPPDTQY
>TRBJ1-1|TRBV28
ASSSQGARPRGEAF
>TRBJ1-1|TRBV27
ASSPGTGSMNTEAF
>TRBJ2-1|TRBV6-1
ASSEFEVLAGGSEQF
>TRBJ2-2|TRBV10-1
ASSGVRQGPGELF
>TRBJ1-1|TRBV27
ASSFDRGVTEAF
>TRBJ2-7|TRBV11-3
ASSSGLAGVNEQY
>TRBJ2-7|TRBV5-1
ASRQGFSGSYEQY
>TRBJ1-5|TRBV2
ASSSDSHNQPQH
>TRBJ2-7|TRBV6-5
ASSLQGVSTYEQY
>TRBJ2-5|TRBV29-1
SVDSGGLIETQY
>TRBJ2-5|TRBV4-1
ASRSDPGGPVETQY
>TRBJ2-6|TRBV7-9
ASSLVVAVPRSGANVLT
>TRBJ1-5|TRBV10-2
ASTQQGNQPQH
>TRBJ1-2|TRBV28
ASSLPGTYGYT